The 27 T cell receptor beta chains given below trace back to one sample, sequenced in a study of Graves' ophthalmopathy and Graves' hyperthyroidism. Researchers took RNA transcripts and amplified TCR beta CDR3 regions from them. RT-PCR was first run with HTBI primers, then multiplex PCR in a second round. TCRdb processed the multiplex PCR reads anew with MiXCR; each CDR3 protein has one entry. The profile shows approximately 640,000 distinct CDR3 sequences, more than 40% of them singletons. Material for sequencing was peripheral blood. The receptor set was obtained from an adult man with Graves' ophthalmopathy.

The V call is TRBV5-1, the J call TRBJ2-7, with D possibly TRBD1 on 6 matching bases. Germline CDR1 SGHRS, CDR2 YFSETQ. This CDR3 contains 15 residues. Trimming took off 1 base at V and 0 bases at J, with 11 bases between the two ends. CDR3 nucleotides: TGCGCCAGCAGCTTGTCACCAGGGGTCTCCTACGAGCAGTACTTC. Its protein product is CASSLSPGVSYEQYF.

The chain carries TRBV29-1 and TRBJ2-2, with 12 nucleotides matching TRBD2. The CDR3 totals 16 residues. Germline V lookup: CDR1 SQVTM, CDR2 ANQGSEA. Trimming removed 8 bases from V and 1 base from J; junction bases left unmatched: 8. The CDR3 loop reads CSSQSGLAGNTGELFF. For the CDR3, the DNA is TGCAGCAGCCAATCGGGACTAGCGGGGAACACCGGGGAGCTGTTTTTT.

This clonotype was picked up many times. The chain uses TRBV6-6 and TRBJ1-3, with D possibly being TRBD1 (6 bases). Germline V gene data show CDR1 as MNHNY and CDR2 as SVGAGI (reference sequence). This CDR3 is 14 amino acids long. V was pared by 4 bases and J by 8 bases, with 15 bases between. The DNA of the CDR3 is TGTGCCAGCAGTTTGGACAGATCGACGGACACCATATATTTT. Translation: CASSLDRSTDTIYF.

The chain couples TRBV9 to TRBJ2-5; D is perhaps TRBD2 (6 bases). This CDR3 spans 15 amino acids. The germline V and J ends were trimmed by 0 bases and 4 bases, with 13 bases remaining between them. CDR1 is SGDLS, CDR2 YYNGEE, per germline. This chain's CDR3 is CASSVGGEAGETQYF. The CDR3 DNA is TGTGCCAGCAGCGTAGGAGGGGAGGCGGGAGAGACCCAGTACTTC.

This clonotype was picked up many times. The chain has TRBV19 and TRBJ1-2; D gene ambiguous. V was pared by 8 bases and J by 0 bases, with 7 bases between. Germline CDR1 is LNHDA and CDR2 is SQIVND (reference sequence). The CDR3 loop spans 12 amino acids. The CDR3 protein is CASLSSNYGYTF. The CDR3 coding sequence is TGTGCCAGTTTATCGTCTAACTATGGCTACACCTTC.

This clonotype has at least ten counts. The V and J genes are TRBV7-3 and TRBJ2-6; no clear D. Germline V gene data show CDR1 as SGHTA and CDR2 as FQGTGA. Trimming left V 5 bases short and J 3 bases short, with 8 bases between. The CDR3 has 14 residues. The CDR3 loop reads CASSPGLGANVLTF. In nucleotides, the CDR3 is TGTGCCAGCAGCCCCGGGCTTGGGGCCAACGTCCTGACTTTC.

This clonotype was observed a handful of times. The rearrangement links TRBV7-9 to TRBJ1-1, with D maybe TRBD1 (5 bases). Germline V gene lookup returns CDR1 SEHNR and CDR2 FQNEAQ (reference sequence). Trimming stripped 5 bases from V and 5 bases from J, with 18 bases between. This CDR3 has 15 residues. This chain's CDR3 is CASSQDVGGETEAFF. CDR3 DNA: TGTGCCAGCAGCCAAGATGTGGGGGGGGAGACTGAAGCTTTCTTT.

This clonotype has a count of ten or more. The rearrangement uses TRBV11-2 and TRBJ1-1; the D is unclear. The CDR3 totals 12 residues. The V end was cut by 0 bases, the J end by 7 bases, with 6 bases between. Per germline, CDR1 SGHAT and CDR2 FQNNGV. CDR3 residues: CASSLDRNEAFF. In nucleotides, the CDR3 is TGTGCCAGCAGCTTAGATCGGAATGAAGCTTTCTTT. Using reference TRBV11-2 and TRBJ1-1 for the parts outside the CDR3, the full variable domain is EAGVAQSPRYKIIEKRQSVAFWCNPISGHATLYWYQQILGQGPKLLIQFQNNGVVDDSQLPKDRFSAERLKGVDSTLKIQPAKLEDSAVYLCASSLDRNEAFFGQGTRLTVV.

Many counts were recorded for this clonotype. The chain joins TRBV20-1 to TRBJ1-2; 7 bases line up with TRBD1. V trimming: 1 base; J trimming: 6 bases; junction bases outside the gene matches: 14. The germline V gene has CDR1 DFQATT and CDR2 SNEGSKA (reference sequence). CDR3 length: 16 residues. CDR3 bases: TGCAGTGCTAGAGTAGTACGGACAGGCCCAGGGGATGGCTACACCTTC. Residues: CSARVVRTGPGDGYTF.

A word on this clonotype: This may be a read error, as it is one base from a much larger clone. V gene TRBV9 combines with J gene TRBJ2-5, with D maybe TRBD2 (5 bases). The CDR3 extends over 14 amino acids. Germline CDR1 and CDR2: SGDLS and YYNGEE. This CDR3 reads CASSFGLERETQYF. Here the CDR3 DNA reads TGCGCCAGCAGCTTCGGACTGGAGAGAGAGACCCAGTACTTC.

In this sample, this clonotype turned up many times. The chain carries TRBV14 and TRBJ1-2; D is unclear. The CDR3 extends over 15 amino acids. V was shortened by 0 bases and J by 1 base, with 9 bases between the two germline ends. The germline V gene has CDR1 SGHDN and CDR2 FVKESK. DNA for the CDR3: TGTGCCAGCAGCCAAGATTGGCGCAGTAACTATGGCTACACCTTC. Residues: CASSQDWRSNYGYTF.

This clonotype has ten or more counts. The chain recombines TRBV6-1 with TRBJ1-6; 10 bases match TRBD1. Germline assignment: CDR1 MNHNS and CDR2 SASEGT. V lost 3 bases, J lost 9 bases, and 5 bases stayed unmatched. This CDR3 has 15 residues. The CDR3 DNA reads as TGTGCCAGCAGTGAGGGGGACAGGGGAGGTTCACCCCTCCACTTT. This encodes CASSEGDRGGSPLHF.

The chain combines TRBV7-9 with TRBJ1-2, with 7 positions matching TRBD1. The CDR3 contains 13 residues. Trimming removed 5 bases from V and 7 bases from J; junction bases left unmatched: 7. Looked up from germline, CDR1 is SEHNR and CDR2 is FQNEAQ (reference sequence). This CDR3 is CASSRAAGGGYTF. CDR3 in DNA: TGTGCCAGCAGCCGAGCAGCAGGGGGTGGCTACACCTTC.

Turning to this clonotype: A much larger clone is a single base away; this may be a read error. The CDR3 nucleotides read TGTGCCAGTAGCGTGGGGGTAGGAGCCAATCAGCCCCAGCATTTT. It yields the protein CASSVGVGANQPQHF. V is TRBV19 and J is TRBJ1-5; possible D gene TRBD1, 5 bases. V was pared by 6 bases and J by 3 bases, with 15 bases between. Looked up from germline, CDR1 is LNHDA and CDR2 is SQIVND (reference sequence). The CDR3 totals 15 residues.

The CDR3, as DNA: TGTGCCAGCAGCTTAGGAGGTTCGGGACAGGTGGACGAGCAGTACTTC. Its translation is CASSLGGSGQVDEQYF. This chain links TRBV7-2 with TRBJ2-7; 8 nucleotides align to TRBD1. J lost 5 bases, V lost 1 base, and 10 bases had no gene match. The CDR3 is made up of 16 amino acids. CDR1 and CDR2 (germline): SGHTA, FQGNSA.

This clonotype showed up many times. The chain employs TRBV12-3 or TRBV12-4 and TRBJ1-2; 9 bases are a match to TRBD1. Trimming took 5 bases from V and 4 from J; bases not matched to a gene: 8. The CDR3 consists of 15 residues. This CDR3 reads CASSAAGTGSYGYTF. The CDR3 nucleotides read TGTGCCAGCAGTGCCGCCGGGACAGGGAGCTATGGCTACACCTTC.

The V and J genes are TRBV29-1 and TRBJ2-6, with D perhaps TRBD2 (6 bases). CDR1 is SQVTM and CDR2 is ANQGSEA in the germline V gene. The CDR3 loop spans 16 amino acids. V lost 7 bases and J 0 bases, leaving 16 bases between the germline ends. The CDR3 nucleotides read TGCAGCGCTGGGGGGACCCCCGGCTCTGGGGCCAACGTCCTGACTTTC. Its protein is CSAGGTPGSGANVLTF.

This clonotype was found once. A read error is possible here, since a much larger clone lies one base away. The genes are TRBV10-3 and TRBJ2-2; TRBD2 matches 13 bases. Germline CDR1 and CDR2: ENHRY and SYGVKD. The CDR3 runs 16 residues. J gave up 0 bases and V 6 bases, and 1 base lay outside the gene matches. In DNA, the CDR3 is TGTGCCATCAGACTAGCGGGGGGGACGAACACCGGGGAGCTGTTTTTT. Translating gives CAIRLAGGTNTGELFF.

The chain recombines TRBV10-3 with TRBJ2-2; the D gene is possibly TRBD1 (5 bases). Between the trimmed V and J ends, which lost 3 bases and 6 bases, there was a span of 14 bases. The CDR3 is 15 residues long. Germline CDR1 reads ENHRY; CDR2 reads SYGVKD. The CDR3 bases are TGTGCCATCAGTGATGAAGGCAGGGTCGCCGGGGAGCTGTTTTTT. Residues: CAISDEGRVAGELFF.

This clonotype was counted at least ten times. The chain joins TRBV25-1 to TRBJ1-5; TRBD1 might be the D (6 bases). The V gene lost 3 bases and the J gene lost 6 bases, with 12 bases spanning the gap. Germline V gene lookup returns CDR1 MGHDK and CDR2 SYGVNS. The CDR3 totals 14 residues. CDR3 sequence reads: CASSEGGLGQPQHF. CDR3 bases: TGTGCCAGCAGTGAGGGGGGGCTGGGTCAGCCCCAGCATTTT.

In the case of this clonotype: A much larger clone sits a single nucleotide away, making a read error possible. V and J are TRBV7-2 and TRBJ2-7; 9 nucleotides agree with TRBD2. With 5 bases clipped from V and 2 bases from J, the junction kept 4 bases outside the gene matches. Germline V lookup: CDR1 SGHTA, CDR2 FQGNSA. The CDR3 has 14 amino acids. The CDR3 DNA follows: TGTGCCAGCAGCCCTGCGGGAGGGGCCTACGAGCAGTACGTC. Protein sequence: CASSPAGGAYEQYV.

V gene TRBV2 combines with J gene TRBJ1-6; no definite D call. The ends were cut back, 6 bases at V and 11 bases at J, with 17 bases in the middle. Germline V lookup: CDR1 SNHLY, CDR2 FYNNEI. The CDR3 has 14 amino acids. Written as DNA, the CDR3 is TGTGCCAGCAGGGAGGCGAATTCCCGAGCACCCCTCCACTTT. Amino acids: CASREANSRAPLHF.

There are many counts of this clonotype. The chain links TRBV20-1 to TRBJ2-7; 7 nucleotides match TRBD1. The length of the CDR3 is 13 residues. Per the germline V gene, CDR1 is DFQATT and CDR2 is SNEGSKA (reference sequence). The J segment lost 2 bases and the V segment lost 5 bases, leaving 6 bases of the junction unmatched. The CDR3 DNA is TGCAGTGCTGACCGGGACAGAACCTACGAGCAGTACTTC. This sequence encodes CSADRDRTYEQYF.

Notes on this clonotype: This may be a read error: a much more frequent sequence differs by one nucleotide. J is TRBJ1-2 and V is TRBV25-1; D is unresolved. The ends were cut back, 11 bases at V and 9 bases at J, with 19 bases in the middle. CDR3 length equals 12 residues. Germline CDR1 reads MGHDK; CDR2 reads SYGVNS. CDR3 sequence: CARSERVWSYTF. The CDR3 bases are TGTGCCCGTAGTGAGCGTGTATGGAGCTACACCTTC.

The V gene is TRBV12-3 or TRBV12-4, the J gene TRBJ2-5; D gene unclear. The DNA end favors TRBJ2-1, so the J call may be wrong. This CDR3 has 11 residues. The CDR3 DNA reads TGTGCCAGCAGTTTTTTCGGGGAGCAGTTCTTC. Protein product: CASSFFGEQFF.

In this sample, this clonotype turned up many times. At one end, the junction sequence differs from germline, possibly due to a read error. The rearrangement joins TRBV7-9 to TRBJ1-1; perhaps TRBD1 as D (6 bases). Germline loops: CDR1 SEHNR, CDR2 FQNEAQ (reference sequence). The CDR3 length is 14 residues. In nucleotides, the CDR3 is TGCGCCAGCAGCTTGGAAGGGGGGAACACTGAAGCTTTCTTT. It is translated as CASSLEGGNTEAFF.

This clonotype was recorded many times. The chain links TRBV2 to TRBJ1-5; D is perhaps TRBD1 (5 bases). V gave up 5 bases and J gave up 4 bases, with 15 bases separating them. Looked up from germline, CDR1 is SNHLY and CDR2 is FYNNEI. The CDR3 totals 15 residues. The CDR3 DNA reads as TGTGCCAGCAGTCTACGGGACGCGGGAAATCAGCCCCAGCATTTT. Its protein product is CASSLRDAGNQPQHF.